Presented here are 10 T cell receptor beta chains from one specimen sequenced in a study of sequential checkpoint blockade in melanoma. Treatment here: randomized to nivolumab then ipilimumab (arm A) or the reverse (arm B). The data were produced by immunoSEQ multiplex PCR, yet TCRdb's version contains in-frame clones alone and is incomplete. The sample consists of 13,000 or so clones, roughly 78% of them appearing once. Here the sequenced sample was CD8+ T cells sorted from blood (inferred from file names), taken from a patient given nivolumab and ipilimumab in sequence. The receptor set was obtained from a human donor with melanoma.

This chain joins TRBV6-9 and TRBJ1-1; D ambiguous. Between the trimmed V and J ends, which lost 3 bases and 6 bases, there was a span of 5 bases. Germline V lookup: CDR1 MNHGY, CDR2 SVAAGI. The CDR3 covers 11 residues. For the CDR3, the DNA is TGTGCCAGCAGTTACGGTCCTGAAGCTTTCTTT. Encoded protein: CASSYGPEAFF.

The rearrangement joins TRBV4-1 to TRBJ2-7; 8 nucleotides line up with TRBD1. The V segment lost 1 base and the J segment 4 bases; nucleotides outside the gene matches: 12. CDR1 and CDR2 (germline): MGHRA, YSYEKL. The CDR3 runs 17 residues. In nucleotides, the CDR3 is TGCGCCAGCAGCCAAGTAGTAAACACAGGACAGGGATACGAGCAGTACTTC. Protein: CASSQVVNTGQGYEQYF.

The sample holds one count of this clone. This chain joins TRBV5-5 and TRBJ1-2, with D hard to call. Trimming cost V 7 bases and J 4 bases, with 26 bases left between them. CDR1 is SGHKS, CDR2 YYEKEE, per germline (reference sequence). The CDR3 extends over 17 amino acids. Here the CDR3 reads CASGSTRAARKTYGYTF. The CDR3 nucleotides are TGTGCCAGCGGATCGACGAGAGCAGCGCGAAAGACCTATGGCTACACCTTC.

The sample holds a few counts of this clone. The chain joins TRBV27 to TRBJ1-1; 8 nucleotides align to TRBD1. This CDR3 is built from 13 residues. Germline CDR1 and CDR2: MNHEY and SMNVEV (reference sequence). V was pared by 6 bases and J by 5 bases, with 5 bases of the junction left unmatched. As DNA, the CDR3 is TGTGCCAGCAGGGACAGGGCGAGGACTGAAGCTTTCTTT. As protein: CASRDRARTEAFF.

The chain has TRBV5-5 and TRBJ1-5, with TRBD1 matching 8 bases. The CDR3 runs 15 residues. Germline trimming cut 4 bases from V and 2 bases from J; bases unmatched to any gene: 5. Germline assignment: CDR1 SGHKS and CDR2 YYEKEE (reference sequence). CDR3 nucleotide sequence: TGTGCCAGCAGCCAAGCAGGGGGCGGCAATCAGCCCCAGCATTTT. Translation: CASSQAGGGNQPQHF. The full variable domain, with the rest looked up from reference TRBV5-5 and TRBJ1-5, is DAGVTQSPTHLIKTRGQQVTLRCSPISGHKSVSWYQQVLGQGPQFIFQYYEKEERGRGNFPDRFSARQFPNYSSELNVNALLLGDSALYLCASSQAGGGNQPQHFGDGTRLSIL.

This chain connects TRBV27 to TRBJ1-1, with D possibly being TRBD1 (6 bases). CDR1 is MNHEY and CDR2 is SMNVEV in the germline V gene (reference sequence). V lost 5 bases and J 1 base, leaving 8 bases between the germline ends. The CDR3 sequence is 13 residues long. CDR3 sequence reads: CASSGTRNTEAFF. In DNA form, the CDR3 reads TGTGCCAGCAGTGGGACAAGGAACACTGAAGCTTTCTTT.

The rearrangement links TRBV4-1 to TRBJ2-5, with a tentative D call TRBD1 (6 bases). With 3 bases removed from V and 5 bases from J, the gap between germline ends came to 13 bases. The CDR3 has 14 amino acids. Germline values: CDR1 MGHRA, CDR2 YSYEKL. The chain's CDR3 is CASSHEGGGETQYF. The CDR3 nucleotides read TGCGCCAGCAGCCACGAAGGGGGTGGGGAGACCCAGTACTTC.

The CDR3 coding sequence is TGTGCCAGCACCGGGGACAGCTCCTACGAGCAGTACTTC. Amino acids: CASTGDSSYEQYF. The chain joins TRBV7-9 to TRBJ2-7; the match to TRBD1 covers 7 bases. Germline lookup yields CDR1 SEHNR and CDR2 FQNEAQ (reference sequence). J lost 0 bases, V lost 7 bases, and 3 bases had no gene match. This CDR3 has 13 amino acids.

This chain joins TRBV29-1 and TRBJ2-7; no definite D call. This CDR3 contains 12 residues. Germline-derived CDR1 and CDR2 are SQVTM and ANQGSEA. V was pared by 4 bases and J by 1 base, with 8 bases between. The CDR3 loop is CSVVGRSYEQYF. The CDR3 region has the DNA TGCAGCGTTGTGGGCAGGTCCTACGAGCAGTACTTC.

The V and J genes are TRBV9 and TRBJ2-1; TRBD2 aligns across 8 bases. Germline V gene data show CDR1 as SGDLS and CDR2 as YYNGEE. Trimming took 0 bases from V and 6 from J; bases not matched to a gene: 8. The CDR3 length is 16 residues. The CDR3 DNA reads as TGTGCCAGCAGCGTAGGAGGCGGGGGGCTAGCCAATGAGCAGTTCTTC. Amino acids: CASSVGGGGLANEQFF.